Following are 20 T cell receptor beta chains from one sample sequenced in a study of shared clonotypes between healthy human individuals. Naive CD8 cells lacked CD45RO, underwent positive selection for CCR7 and left out terminally differentiated effector memory CD45RA+ cells. TCRdb's table, derived via immunoSEQ multiplex PCR, lists solely in-frame clones and lacks some. This sample has about 2 million clones, with about 95% found just once. Sequencing used naive CD8+ T cells sorted from blood. The receptor source for this set is a young man in good health.

This sequence joins TRBV4-1 and TRBJ2-5; TRBD2 agrees at 7 bases. The ends lost 3 bases at V and 5 bases at J; junction bases unmatched: 6. The CDR3 has 14 amino acids. The germline V gene has CDR1 MGHRA and CDR2 YSYEKL. The CDR3 DNA is TGCGCCAGCAGCCACCTCGCCGGGGGGGAGACCCAGTACTTC. Translating gives CASSHLAGGETQYF.

Only one count was recorded for this clone. The chain carries TRBV2 and TRBJ1-5; unclear D gene. Trimming pared 6 bases from V and 2 bases from J, leaving 5 bases between. The germline CDR1 and CDR2 sequences are SNHLY and FYNNEI. There are 12 residues in the CDR3. The CDR3 reads CASRWGNQPQHF. In nucleotides, the CDR3 is TGTGCCAGCAGGTGGGGCAATCAGCCCCAGCATTTT.

The chain links TRBV27 to TRBJ2-7; 7 positions agree with TRBD2. The V segment lost 0 bases and the J segment 5 bases; nucleotides outside the gene matches: 7. There are 15 residues in the CDR3. The germline V gene has CDR1 MNHEY and CDR2 SMNVEV (reference sequence). The DNA for the CDR3 is TGTGCCAGCAGTTTATCGGGAGGGTTTGGGAACGAGCAGTACTTC. The encoded protein is CASSLSGGFGNEQYF.

This clone showed up just a few times. The sample contains more than one DNA sequence encoding this CDR3. J is TRBJ2-1 and V is TRBV20-1; D is unclear. Trimming left V 6 bases short and J 3 bases short, with 3 bases between. The V gene's germline CDR1 is DFQATT and CDR2 SNEGSKA (reference sequence). The CDR3 contains 10 residues. In DNA form, the CDR3 reads TGCAGTGCCGTCTACAATGAGCAGTTCTTC. Translated: CSAVYNEQFF.

The chain employs TRBV7-8 and TRBJ1-1; tentatively, D is TRBD1 (5 bases). The CDR3 loop spans 18 amino acids. V dropped 0 bases and J dropped 2 bases, with 19 bases sitting between them. Per germline, CDR1 SGHVS and CDR2 FQNEAQ. The CDR3 reads CASSLALAGGTTNTEAFF. The CDR3 bases are TGTGCCAGCAGCTTAGCTTTAGCAGGTGGGACCACTAACACTGAAGCTTTCTTT. The entire variable domain, with the rest obtained from reference TRBV7-8 and TRBJ1-1, is as follows: GAGVSQSPRYKVAKRGQDVALRCDPISGHVSLFWYQQALGQGPEFLTYFQNEAQLDKSGLPSDRFFAERPEGSVSTLKIQRTQQEDSAVYLCASSLALAGGTTNTEAFFGQGTRLTVV.

In its sample, this clone was seen once. V is TRBV7-9 and J is TRBJ2-7; D is unresolved. This CDR3 contains 12 residues. Trimming removed 8 bases at V and 2 bases at J, with 10 bases between. Looked up from germline, CDR1 is SEHNR and CDR2 is FQNEAQ (reference sequence). This CDR3 is CASVGVTYEQYF. The CDR3 coding sequence is TGTGCCAGCGTTGGGGTTACCTACGAGCAGTACTTC.

The CDR3 is CASSPGDSSFYGYTF. The CDR3 DNA reads TGTGCCAGCAGCCCAGGGGACAGCTCCTTCTATGGCTACACCTTC. The gene calls are TRBV9 and TRBJ1-2, with 7 bases fitting TRBD1. The CDR3 extends over 15 amino acids. The V gene end was trimmed by 4 bases and the J gene end by 4 bases; junction bases not matched to a gene: 10. The germline V gene encodes CDR1 SGDLS and CDR2 YYNGEE. The full variable domain, rest sourced from reference TRBV9 and TRBJ1-2, is DSGVTQTPKHLITATGQRVTLRCSPRSGDLSVYWYQQSLDQGLQFLIQYYNGEERAKGNILERFSAQQFPDLHSELNLSSLELGDSALYFCASSPGDSSFYGYTFGSGTRLTVV.

This chain connects TRBV5-1 to TRBJ2-1, with 8 positions matching TRBD1. The trim removed 5 bases at V and 3 bases at J, leaving 7 bases unmatched. CDR1 is SGHRS and CDR2 is YFSETQ in the germline V gene. The CDR3 length is 15 residues. In nucleotides, the CDR3 is TGCGCCAGCAGTACCGGGACAGGATTCTACAATGAGCAGTTCTTC. This translates into CASSTGTGFYNEQFF.

The V call is TRBV10-3, the J call TRBJ2-7; 9 bases match TRBD1. The CDR3 length is 14 residues. CDR1 and CDR2 from the germline V gene are ENHRY and SYGVKD. V lost 6 bases and J lost 5; bases outside the gene matches: 8. Here the CDR3 reads CAIRGPGQGHEQYF. CDR3 bases: TGTGCCATCAGGGGACCGGGACAGGGCCACGAGCAGTACTTC.

This chain joins TRBV7-9 and TRBJ2-7; tentatively, D is TRBD1 (6 bases). Deletions cut 1 base from V and 6 bases from J, with 16 bases between. The V gene's germline CDR1 is SEHNR and CDR2 FQNEAQ (reference sequence). This CDR3 has 15 residues. The CDR3: CASSLETGGRGEQYF. The CDR3 DNA reads as TGTGCCAGCAGCTTAGAGACAGGCGGTAGGGGCGAGCAGTACTTC.

Of note for this clone: The sample has other DNA sequences that encode this CDR3 too. This rearrangement joins TRBV6-5 to TRBJ2-7, with a weak D call TRBD1 (6 bases). Trimming took off 0 bases at V and 0 bases at J, with 9 bases between the two ends. Per germline, CDR1 MNHEY and CDR2 SVGAGI. This CDR3 comprises 15 residues. The CDR3 is CASSYSQGSSYEQYF. Here the CDR3 DNA reads TGTGCCAGCAGTTACTCCCAGGGGAGCTCCTACGAGCAGTACTTC.

The chain has TRBV27 and TRBJ2-3; D unresolved. Germline values: CDR1 MNHEY, CDR2 SMNVEV (reference sequence). This CDR3 has 15 amino acids. The germline V and J ends were trimmed by 4 bases and 5 bases, with 16 bases remaining between them. The CDR3 spells CASSSQLDGKDTQYF. The CDR3 bases are TGTGCCAGCAGTTCACAATTGGACGGTAAAGATACGCAGTATTTT.

On this clone: This CDR3 is also generated by other DNA sequences in the sample. The chain is built from TRBV5-1 and TRBJ2-3; D gene unclear. Trimming pared 0 bases from V and 0 bases from J, leaving 5 bases between. The CDR3 is 14 amino acids. Germline values: CDR1 SGHRS, CDR2 YFSETQ. The CDR3 sequence is CASSLGQSTDTQYF. DNA of the CDR3: TGCGCCAGCAGCTTGGGCCAGAGCACAGATACGCAGTATTTT.

The J gene is TRBJ1-2, the V gene TRBV6-5, with D unresolved. This CDR3 spans 16 amino acids. Trimming shortened V by 2 bases and J by 3 bases, and 16 bases separated the two germline ends. CDR1 MNHEY and CDR2 SVGAGI come from the germline V gene. The CDR3 nucleotides read TGTGCCAGCAGTTACACCGAATCCGCCGGACACTATGGCTACACCTTC. This translates into CASSYTESAGHYGYTF.

V usage is TRBV7-9 and J usage is TRBJ2-5, with a tentative D call TRBD2 (6 bases). V gave up 5 bases and J gave up 5 bases, with 12 bases separating them. Germline V CDR1 and CDR2: SEHNR, FQNEAQ (reference sequence). The CDR3 consists of 13 residues. The CDR3 DNA follows: TGTGCCAGCAGCGCGGGGCCAATCGAGACCCAGTACTTC. Its protein is CASSAGPIETQYF.

CDR3 amino acids: CASSQGGGTVYEQYF. For the CDR3, the DNA is TGTGCCAGCAGCCAAGGGGGGGGGACAGTATACGAGCAGTACTTC. This chain uses TRBV4-2 with TRBJ2-7; D tentatively reads TRBD1 or TRBD2 (7 bases each). CDR1 is LGHNA, CDR2 YNFKEQ, per germline. V was clipped by 1 base and J by 4 bases, with 14 bases between them. The CDR3 is made up of 15 amino acids.

The genes are TRBV5-4 and TRBJ2-7, with a tentative D call TRBD2 (5 bases). The CDR3 runs to 14 residues. In germline, CDR1 is SGHNT, CDR2 YYREEE (reference sequence). The V end was cut by 0 bases, the J end by 3 bases, with 10 bases between. In DNA, the CDR3 is TGTGCCAGCAGCTTGGCAGCGGAGAGCTACGAGCAGTACTTC. Its protein is CASSLAAESYEQYF.

The V gene is TRBV2, the J gene TRBJ1-2; 7 bases fit TRBD1. CDR3 length: 16 amino acids. J was trimmed by 4 bases and V by 4 bases; bases with no gene match: 12. Germline CDR1 is SNHLY and CDR2 is FYNNEI. CDR3 sequence (DNA): TGTGCCAGCAGTGCTGCTGGGGAGACAGGGACCTATGGCTACACCTTC. This sequence encodes CASSAAGETGTYGYTF. The full variable domain, rest sourced from reference TRBV2 and TRBJ1-2, is EPEVTQTPSHQVTQMGQEVILRCVPISNHLYFYWYRQILGQKVEFLVSFYNNEISEKSEIFDDQFSVERPDGSNFTLKIRSTKLEDSAMYFCASSAAGETGTYGYTFGSGTRLTVV.

V usage is TRBV10-3 and J usage is TRBJ2-7; 11 bases map to TRBD2. The CDR3 has 13 residues. V was pared by 11 bases and J by 0 bases, with 3 bases of the junction left unmatched. Per the germline V gene, CDR1 is ENHRY and CDR2 is SYGVKD. The CDR3: CAVTSGSSYEQYF. The CDR3 DNA follows: TGTGCCGTAACTAGCGGGAGCTCCTACGAGCAGTACTTC.

The J gene is TRBJ2-7, the V gene TRBV27, with TRBD1 identical over 8 bases. The CDR3 is 14 amino acids. Unmatched junction bases numbered 7, after V lost 6 bases and J lost 3 bases. CDR1 and CDR2 from the germline V gene are MNHEY and SMNVEV (reference sequence). As DNA, the CDR3 is TGTGCCAGCAGCCCGACAGGGGTCCACTACGAGCAGTACTTC. This encodes CASSPTGVHYEQYF.